This T cell receptor (beta chain) was retrieved from a study of blood T cell repertoires in COVID-19. The overall study: The study drew acute and convalescent COVID-19 samples from the United States, Italy and Spain. The cDNA or gDNA used as material had been derived from T cells, B-cell-depleted T cells, or PBMCs.

Using immunoSEQ multiplex PCR, the repertoire was profiled, and TCRdb retains in-frame clones only, with some absent. The sample comprises tens of thousands of clones, 90% of which are singletons, and around 8.2% rests with the top ten. Germline V CDR1 and CDR2: SGHVS, FQNEAQ. The V end lost 5 bases, the J end lost 0 bases, and 10 bases lay between the germline ends. The CDR3 has 15 amino acids. The sequenced sample consisted of peripheral blood. The source is an older man with active or convalescent COVID-19. The chain employs TRBV7-8 and TRBJ2-2; possible D gene TRBD1, 5 bases. The chain's CDR3 is CASSPDRTNTGELFF. As DNA, the CDR3 is TGTGCCAGCAGCCCAGACAGAACGAACACCGGGGAGCTGTTTTTT.